The 24 T cell receptor beta chains below all came from one sample that was sequenced in a study of control samples from healthy donors and cancer patients. TCRdb's table, derived via immunoSEQ multiplex PCR, lists solely in-frame clones and lacks some. Of roughly 150,000 clones listed, 93% were seen once; the top ten hold roughly 6.2%. Sequencing used blood. The receptors come from a man younger than 35 in good health.

This rearrangement joins TRBV6-1 to TRBJ2-7, with 8 bases matching TRBD1. With V trimmed by 4 bases and J by 0 bases, 11 bases remained unmatched. The CDR3 contains 17 residues. In germline, CDR1 is MNHNS, CDR2 SASEGT. CDR3 nucleotide sequence: TGTGCCAGCAGTGCTCCACGGGACAGGCCGAGCTCCTACGAGCAGTACTTC. Translation: CASSAPRDRPSSYEQYF.

This rearrangement joins TRBV5-1 to TRBJ1-1; D gene uncertain. The CDR3 covers 15 residues. The germline V gene encodes CDR1 SGHRS and CDR2 YFSETQ. Trimming left V 4 bases short and J 1 base short, with 14 bases between. The CDR3 spells CASSPRADKNTEAFF. The CDR3, as DNA: TGCGCCAGCAGCCCGAGGGCCGATAAGAACACTGAAGCTTTCTTT.

The V and J genes are TRBV5-1 and TRBJ2-3; TRBD2 matches 9 bases. Germline V gene lookup returns CDR1 SGHRS and CDR2 YFSETQ. Germline trimming cut 2 bases from V and 11 bases from J; bases unmatched to any gene: 9. The CDR3 is 14 residues long. The CDR3: CASSLPGLALLQYF. The DNA for the CDR3 is TGCGCCAGCAGCTTACCGGGACTAGCCCTCCTGCAGTATTTT.

This chain connects TRBV7-9 to TRBJ2-2; possibly TRBD1 for D (6 bases). The V and J ends lost 5 bases and 6 bases respectively, with 16 bases between them. CDR1 SEHNR and CDR2 FQNEAQ come from the germline V gene (reference sequence). The CDR3 totals 15 residues. CDR3 region: CASSPSRGHPGELFF. The CDR3, as DNA: TGTGCCAGCAGCCCTTCCAGGGGACACCCCGGGGAGCTGTTTTTT.

The rearrangement uses TRBV11-3 and TRBJ2-1; TRBD1 or TRBD2 may be the D gene (5 bases each). CDR1 SGHNT and CDR2 YENEEA come from the germline V gene. The CDR3 is 16 residues long. V dropped 5 bases and J dropped 6 bases, with 20 bases sitting between them. The CDR3 region is CASSLQGDQQINEQFF. CDR3 sequence (DNA): TGTGCCAGCAGCCTCCAGGGAGATCAACAGATCAATGAGCAGTTCTTC.

J is TRBJ2-7 and V is TRBV9; 9 positions match TRBD1. J gave up 3 bases and V 2 bases, and 12 bases lay outside the gene matches. This CDR3 is 17 amino acids long. CDR1 and CDR2 from the germline V gene are SGDLS and YYNGEE. CDR3 residues: CASSVQNKGQGGYEQYF. The CDR3 DNA reads as TGTGCCAGCAGCGTGCAAAATAAGGGACAGGGAGGCTACGAGCAGTACTTC. The full variable domain, its missing parts supplied by reference TRBV9 and TRBJ2-7, is DSGVTQTPKHLITATGQRVTLRCSPRSGDLSVYWYQQSLDQGLQFLIQYYNGEERAKGNILERFSAQQFPDLHSELNLSSLELGDSALYFCASSVQNKGQGGYEQYFGPGTRLTVT.

J is TRBJ1-2 and V is TRBV7-9, with D possibly being TRBD1 (5 bases). This CDR3 is built from 12 residues. Trimming removed 6 bases at V and 3 bases at J, with 8 bases between. Per germline, CDR1 SEHNR and CDR2 FQNEAQ (reference sequence). CDR3 bases: TGTGCCAGCAGTCCAGGGTACTATGGCTACACCTTC. Amino acid sequence: CASSPGYYGYTF. The whole variable domain, remainder taken from reference TRBV7-9 and TRBJ1-2, is DTGVSQNPRHKITKRGQNVTFRCDPISEHNRLYWYRQTLGQGPEFLTYFQNEAQLEKSRLLSDRFSAERPKGSFSTLEIQRTEQGDSAMYLCASSPGYYGYTFGSGTRLTVV.

The rearrangement links TRBV7-9 to TRBJ2-1; 12 bases are a match to TRBD2. With 7 bases clipped from V and 5 bases from J, the junction kept 12 bases outside the gene matches. CDR1 SEHNR and CDR2 FQNEAQ come from the germline V gene (reference sequence). CDR3 length: 17 amino acids. CDR3 DNA sequence: TGTGCCAGCAACGATTTGGGGAGGACTAGCGGGGACAATGAGCAGTTCTTC. It specifies CASNDLGRTSGDNEQFF.

The rearrangement links TRBV12-3 or TRBV12-4 to TRBJ1-2; TRBD1 agrees at 7 bases. V lost 6 bases to trimming and J lost 8 bases; unmatched junction nucleotides: 6. The CDR3 has 12 amino acids. The CDR3 region has the DNA TGTGCCAGCAGCACAGGGGTGGGGGGCTACACCTTC. Residues: CASSTGVGGYTF.

V gene TRBV28 combines with J gene TRBJ1-4; D is perhaps TRBD1 (5 bases). The CDR3 is 15 residues long. Germline V CDR1 and CDR2: MDHEN, SYDVKM. V lost 5 bases and J 6 bases, leaving 16 bases between the germline ends. The CDR3 is CASSIRGGLDEKLFF. CDR3 bases: TGTGCCAGCAGTATTCGGGGGGGGTTAGATGAAAAACTGTTTTTT.

This rearrangement joins TRBV7-8 to TRBJ2-1, with D unresolved. V dropped 1 base and J dropped 0 bases, with 10 bases sitting between them. Per germline, CDR1 SGHVS and CDR2 FQNEAQ. The CDR3 extends over 16 amino acids. The chain's CDR3 is CASSLGFPSSYNEQFF. DNA for the CDR3: TGTGCCAGCAGCTTAGGGTTTCCTAGCTCCTACAATGAGCAGTTCTTC.

The gene calls are TRBV10-3 and TRBJ1-6; D is ambiguous. The germline V and J ends were trimmed by 6 bases and 7 bases, with 10 bases remaining between them. The CDR3 totals 13 residues. Germline V gene sequence: CDR1 ENHRY, CDR2 SYGVKD. The CDR3 region is CAIRGETNSPLHF. CDR3 coding DNA: TGTGCCATCAGGGGCGAGACGAATTCACCCCTCCACTTT.

V gene TRBV5-1 combines with J gene TRBJ1-2; D not resolved. Germline loops: CDR1 SGHRS, CDR2 YFSETQ. CDR3 length: 17 residues. The V gene lost 4 bases and the J gene lost 2 bases, with 21 bases spanning the gap. This CDR3 reads CASSPGVGGQGNYGYTF. Written as DNA, the CDR3 is TGCGCCAGCAGCCCCGGCGTAGGAGGGCAAGGAAACTATGGCTACACCTTC.

This clone was picked up one time. The chain is built from TRBV28 and TRBJ2-7, with 7 bases lining up with TRBD2. V shed 4 bases and J 2 bases; nucleotides not matched to a gene: 8. The CDR3 totals 15 residues. CDR1 is MDHEN and CDR2 is SYDVKM in the germline V gene. The DNA for the CDR3 is TGTGCCAGCAGTTCGAGCGGGAAGGGGACCTACGAGCAGTACTTC. Encoded protein: CASSSSGKGTYEQYF.

CDR3 bases: TGTGCCAGCAGCTTATCAGGACTAGCGGGAGACGAGCAGTACTTC. This sequence encodes CASSLSGLAGDEQYF. The chain is built from TRBV13 and TRBJ2-7, with 13 bases identical to TRBD2. Germline CDR1 is PRHDT and CDR2 is FYEKMQ (reference sequence). Unmatched junction bases numbered 3, after V lost 2 bases and J lost 5 bases. The CDR3 is 15 residues long. Variable domain in full (rest from reference TRBV13 and TRBJ2-7): AAGVIQSPRHLIKEKRETATLKCYPIPRHDTVYWYQQGPGQDPQFLISFYEKMQSDKGSIPDRFSAQQFSDYHSELNMSSLELGDSALYFCASSLSGLAGDEQYFGPGTRLTVT.

This rearrangement joins TRBV3-1 (or the pseudogene TRBV3-2) to TRBJ2-7; 9 bases are a match to TRBD2. Germline V gene sequence: CDR1 LGHDT, CDR2 YNNKEL (reference sequence). Germline trimming cut 1 base from V and 4 bases from J; bases unmatched to any gene: 2. The CDR3 length is 14 residues. The CDR3 here is CASSQGREGYEQYF. The CDR3 DNA follows: TGTGCCAGCAGCCAAGGGCGGGAGGGGTACGAGCAGTACTTC.

V is TRBV5-1 and J is TRBJ1-1, with D perhaps matching TRBD1 (5 bases). The germline V and J ends were trimmed by 2 bases and 0 bases, with 11 bases remaining between them. Per the germline V gene, CDR1 is SGHRS and CDR2 is YFSETQ. The CDR3 loop spans 15 amino acids. The CDR3 spells CASSLMTAMNTEAFF. The DNA for the CDR3 is TGCGCCAGCAGCTTAATGACAGCCATGAACACTGAAGCTTTCTTT.

V usage is TRBV15 and J usage is TRBJ1-1, with a weak D call TRBD1 (5 bases). V lost 0 bases to trimming and J lost 6 bases, with 11 bases between them. From germline, CDR1 is LNHNV and CDR2 YYDKDF (reference sequence). The CDR3 loop spans 14 amino acids. CDR3: CATSRDSWGPEAFF. DNA for the CDR3: TGTGCCACCAGCAGAGATTCATGGGGCCCTGAAGCTTTCTTT. The full variable domain, rest sourced from reference TRBV15 and TRBJ1-1, is DAMVIQNPRYQVTQFGKPVTLSCSQTLNHNVMYWYQQKSSQAPKLLFHYYDKDFNNEADTPDNFQSRRPNTSFCFLDIRSPGLGDTAMYLCATSRDSWGPEAFFGQGTRLTVV.

The chain is built from TRBV28 and TRBJ1-1; D remains ambiguous. Germline CDR1 is MDHEN and CDR2 is SYDVKM. Trimming removed 1 base at V and 1 base at J, with 7 bases between. The CDR3 has 14 residues. CDR3: CASSLSRSNTEAFF. CDR3 in DNA: TGTGCCAGCAGTTTATCACGGTCGAACACTGAAGCTTTCTTT.

V gene TRBV5-1 combines with J gene TRBJ1-2; 7 bases line up with TRBD1. V trimming: 4 bases; J trimming: 5 bases; junction bases outside the gene matches: 11. This CDR3 is built from 15 residues. Germline V lookup: CDR1 SGHRS, CDR2 YFSETQ. The CDR3 reads CASSPFRQGPYGYTF. The CDR3 DNA reads TGCGCCAGCAGCCCCTTCCGACAGGGACCGTATGGCTACACCTTC.

The chain's CDR3 is CASSLVMSHEQYF. Here the CDR3 DNA reads TGTGCCAGCAGCTTAGTGATGTCCCACGAGCAGTACTTC. The chain has TRBV7-9 and TRBJ2-7, with D unresolved. CDR1 and CDR2 from the germline V gene are SEHNR and FQNEAQ (reference sequence). The V gene lost 1 base and the J gene lost 5 bases, with 9 bases spanning the gap. The CDR3 contains 13 residues.

This clone turned up a few times. This chain connects TRBV11-1 to TRBJ1-1; D might be TRBD1 (6 bases). The CDR3 length is 14 residues. Germline V CDR1 and CDR2: SGHAT, FQDESV (reference sequence). V was trimmed by 7 bases and J by 5 bases, leaving 17 bases between them. CDR3 region: CASKLLQGLTEAFF. CDR3 sequence (DNA): TGTGCCAGCAAGCTTTTACAGGGATTAACTGAAGCTTTCTTT.

The gene calls are TRBV3-1 (or the pseudogene TRBV3-2) and TRBJ1-4, with 9 bases lining up with TRBD1. Per the germline V gene, CDR1 is LGHDT and CDR2 is YNNKEL (reference sequence). V lost 4 bases, J lost 6 bases, and 9 bases stayed unmatched. The CDR3 runs 16 residues. The CDR3 DNA sequence: TGTGCCAGCAGCCCCCGGGACAGGGTGGGAGATGAAAAACTGTTTTTT. Amino acid sequence: CASSPRDRVGDEKLFF.

V and J are TRBV5-3 and TRBJ2-7, with D perhaps assigned TRBD1 or TRBD2 (6 bases each). TRBV5-3 belongs to the ORF category, with a function that is uncertain. V lost 3 bases, J lost 7 bases, and 29 bases lay in between. This CDR3 spans 18 amino acids. Here the CDR3 DNA reads TGTGCCAGAAGCTCATTATTTGGGGGGCCCCATTCGGCTATGGAGCAGTACTTC. Its translation is CARSSLFGGPHSAMEQYF.